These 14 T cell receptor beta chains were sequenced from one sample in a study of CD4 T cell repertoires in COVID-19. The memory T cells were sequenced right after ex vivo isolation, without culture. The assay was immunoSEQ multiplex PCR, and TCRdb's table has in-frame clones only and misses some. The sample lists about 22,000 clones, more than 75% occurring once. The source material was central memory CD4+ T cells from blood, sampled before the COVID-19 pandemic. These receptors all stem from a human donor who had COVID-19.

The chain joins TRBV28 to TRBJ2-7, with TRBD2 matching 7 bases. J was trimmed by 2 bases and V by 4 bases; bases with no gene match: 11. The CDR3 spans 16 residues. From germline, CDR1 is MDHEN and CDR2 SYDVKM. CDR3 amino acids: CASSSGGSGIAYEQYF. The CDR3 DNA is TGTGCCAGCAGTTCAGGCGGGAGTGGTATCGCCTACGAGCAGTACTTC. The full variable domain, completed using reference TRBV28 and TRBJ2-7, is DVKVTQSSRYLVKRTGEKVFLECVQDMDHENMFWYRQDPGLGLRLIYFSYDVKMKEKGDIPEGYSVSREKKERFSLILESASTNQTSMYLCASSSGGSGIAYEQYFGPGTRLTVT.

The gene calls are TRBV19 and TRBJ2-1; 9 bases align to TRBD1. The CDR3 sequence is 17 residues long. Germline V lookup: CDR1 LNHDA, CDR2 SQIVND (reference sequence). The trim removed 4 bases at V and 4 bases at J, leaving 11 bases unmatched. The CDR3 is CASSKGGGTGSYNEQFF. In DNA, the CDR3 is TGTGCCAGTAGTAAAGGGGGGGGGACAGGGTCTTACAATGAGCAGTTCTTC.

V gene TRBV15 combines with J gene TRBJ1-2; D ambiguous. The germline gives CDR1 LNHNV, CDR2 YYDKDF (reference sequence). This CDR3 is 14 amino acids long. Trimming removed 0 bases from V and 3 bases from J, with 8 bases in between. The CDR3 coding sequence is TGTGCCACCAGCAGAGAGGTGAGGGACTATGGCTACACCTTC. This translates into CATSREVRDYGYTF.

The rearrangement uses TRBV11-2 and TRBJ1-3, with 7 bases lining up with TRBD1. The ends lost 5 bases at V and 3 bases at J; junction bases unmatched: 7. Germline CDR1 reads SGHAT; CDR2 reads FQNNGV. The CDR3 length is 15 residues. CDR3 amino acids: CASSRGQTLGNTIYF. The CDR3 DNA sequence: TGTGCCAGCAGCCGGGGACAGACTCTTGGAAACACCATATATTTT.

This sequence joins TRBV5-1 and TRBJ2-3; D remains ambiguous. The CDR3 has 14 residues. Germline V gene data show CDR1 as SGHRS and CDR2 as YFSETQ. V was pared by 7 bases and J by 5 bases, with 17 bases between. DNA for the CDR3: TGCGCCAGCTACTTCGCGTGGAGTGGAGATACGCAGTATTTT. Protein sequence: CASYFAWSGDTQYF.

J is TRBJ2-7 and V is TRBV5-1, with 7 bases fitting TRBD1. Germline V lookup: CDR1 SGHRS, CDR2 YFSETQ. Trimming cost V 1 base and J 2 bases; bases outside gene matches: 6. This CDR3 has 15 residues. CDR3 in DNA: TGCGCCAGCAGCTTGTCGGGACAGATTACCTACGAGCAGTACTTC. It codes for CASSLSGQITYEQYF.

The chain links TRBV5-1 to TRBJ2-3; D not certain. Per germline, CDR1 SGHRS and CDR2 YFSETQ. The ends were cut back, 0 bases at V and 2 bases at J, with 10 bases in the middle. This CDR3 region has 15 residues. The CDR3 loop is CASSLEPQDTDTQYF. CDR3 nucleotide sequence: TGCGCCAGCAGCTTGGAACCGCAGGACACAGATACGCAGTATTTT.

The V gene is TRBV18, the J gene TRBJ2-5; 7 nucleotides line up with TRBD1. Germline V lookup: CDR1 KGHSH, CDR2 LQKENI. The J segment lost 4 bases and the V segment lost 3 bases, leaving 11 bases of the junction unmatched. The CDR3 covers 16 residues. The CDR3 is CASSPQNRGLGETQYF. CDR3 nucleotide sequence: TGTGCCAGCTCACCCCAGAACAGGGGATTAGGAGAGACCCAGTACTTC.

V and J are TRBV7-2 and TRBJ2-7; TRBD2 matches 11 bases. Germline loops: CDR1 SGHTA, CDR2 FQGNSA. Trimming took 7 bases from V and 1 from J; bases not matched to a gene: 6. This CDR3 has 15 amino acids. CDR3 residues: CASTEGLAVSYEQYF. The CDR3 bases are TGTGCCAGCACCGAGGGACTAGCGGTTTCCTACGAGCAGTACTTC.

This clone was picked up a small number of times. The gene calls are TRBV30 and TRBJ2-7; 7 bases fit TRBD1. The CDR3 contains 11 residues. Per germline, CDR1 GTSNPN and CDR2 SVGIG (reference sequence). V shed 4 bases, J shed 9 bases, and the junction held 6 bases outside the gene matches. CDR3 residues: CAWKGAQVQYF. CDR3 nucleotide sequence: TGTGCCTGGAAGGGGGCCCAGGTGCAGTACTTC.

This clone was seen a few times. For the CDR3, the DNA is TGTGCCAGTAGTATCTCCGGGACTACTGCACCCCTCCACTTT. Residues: CASSISGTTAPLHF. This rearrangement joins TRBV19 to TRBJ1-6, with D tentatively TRBD1 (5 bases). The V end was cut by 3 bases, the J end by 11 bases, with 14 bases between. The CDR3 totals 14 residues. The germline CDR1 and CDR2 sequences are LNHDA and SQIVND (reference sequence).

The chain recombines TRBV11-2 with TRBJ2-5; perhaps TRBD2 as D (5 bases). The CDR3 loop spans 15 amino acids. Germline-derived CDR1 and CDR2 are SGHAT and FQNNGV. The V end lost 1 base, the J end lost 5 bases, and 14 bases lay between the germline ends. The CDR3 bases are TGTGCCAGCAGCTTAGTTGCGGGTTTTGTGGAGACCCAGTACTTC. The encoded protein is CASSLVAGFVETQYF.

CDR3 nucleotide sequence: TGTGCCAGCAGGGGACTAGCGGGAGAGGAGCAGTTCTTC. As protein: CASRGLAGEEQFF. This rearrangement joins TRBV11-3 to TRBJ2-1; 14 bases align to TRBD2. The V gene's germline CDR1 is SGHNT and CDR2 YENEEA. J gave up 10 bases and V 6 bases, and 2 bases lay outside the gene matches. CDR3 size: 13 residues.

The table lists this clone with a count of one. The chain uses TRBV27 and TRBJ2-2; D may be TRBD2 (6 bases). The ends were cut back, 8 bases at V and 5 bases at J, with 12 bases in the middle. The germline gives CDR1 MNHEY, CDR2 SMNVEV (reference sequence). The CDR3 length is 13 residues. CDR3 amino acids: CASRSGTTGELFF. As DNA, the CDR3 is TGTGCCAGCCGATCGGGGACTACCGGGGAGCTGTTTTTT.